This T cell receptor (beta chain) derives from a study of spatial heterogeneity in lung cancer. Notes on the study in general: Expanded intratumoral alpha and beta TCR counts tracked tumor mutation counts.

TCRdb passed the 5' RACE reads through MiXCR, listing each CDR3 protein once. The sample includes around 770 distinct CDR3 sequences, around 40% of them seen just once. With respect to this clonotype: Antigen unknown. This beta chain lies outside the target of a library built for alpha chains; its clone size means little.

This CDR3 comprises 13 residues. The V end lost 3 bases, the J end lost 1 base, and 6 bases lay between the germline ends. Germline assignment: CDR1 MRHNA and CDR2 SNTAGT. Described time point: sample taken at primary tumor resection. The clonotype comes from a male donor with early-stage non-small cell lung cancer. The source was lung tumor tissue, collected at surgery. The chain employs TRBV6-4 and TRBJ1-1, with D possibly being TRBD1 (6 bases). The DNA of the CDR3 is TGTGCCAGCAGTGAGACAGGGAACACTGAAGCTTTCTTT. Its protein product is CASSETGNTEAFF.